The 14 T cell receptor beta chains in this list originate from one sample, sequenced in a study of Graves' ophthalmopathy and Graves' hyperthyroidism. Amplified TCR beta CDR3 regions were obtained using RNA transcripts as template. First-round RT-PCR employed HTBI primers, with a second-round multiplex PCR after it. One entry per CDR3 protein results from TCRdb running MiXCR on the multiplex PCR reads. The sample consists of 1 million to 1.3 million distinct CDR3 sequences, about 36% of them appearing once. The sample consisted of peripheral blood or thyroid tissue (not recorded which). The receptors derive from an adult man with Graves' hyperthyroidism.

The chain joins TRBV24-1 to TRBJ2-5; no reliable D call. The CDR3 has 18 residues. Trimming removed 5 bases from V and 5 bases from J, with 26 bases in between. From germline, CDR1 is KGHDR and CDR2 SFDVKD. This CDR3 is CATSVPGTGANTGETQYF. Here the CDR3 DNA reads TGTGCCACCAGTGTCCCTGGTACTGGAGCGAACACCGGGGAGACCCAGTACTTC.

This clonotype was observed many times. This sequence joins TRBV5-1 and TRBJ1-2, with D possibly being TRBD1 (5 bases). This CDR3 region has 13 residues. Germline V gene data show CDR1 as SGHRS and CDR2 as YFSETQ. Trimming stripped 0 bases from V and 8 bases from J, with 11 bases between. Written as DNA, the CDR3 is TGCGCCAGCAGCTTGGGGGGACCGAGGGGCTACACCTTC. Its protein product is CASSLGGPRGYTF.

In its sample, this clonotype was seen many times. J is TRBJ2-5 and V is TRBV7-3; 8 nucleotides match TRBD2. Trimming took 8 bases from V and 2 from J; bases not matched to a gene: 10. CDR3 size: 15 residues. From germline, CDR1 is SGHTA and CDR2 FQGTGA. DNA for the CDR3: TGTGCCAGCTCACCCTCTGGCGGGAGGCAAGAGACCCAGTACTTC. This encodes CASSPSGGRQETQYF.

At least ten counts were recorded for this clonotype. This chain connects TRBV11-3 to TRBJ1-1; D gene ambiguous. The V gene's germline CDR1 is SGHNT and CDR2 YENEEA. This CDR3 spans 13 amino acids. The ends were cut back, 5 bases at V and 0 bases at J, with 7 bases in the middle. The chain's CDR3 is CASSPAVNTEAFF. The CDR3 bases are TGTGCCAGCAGCCCAGCAGTGAACACTGAAGCTTTCTTT.

This clonotype occurred many times. The chain joins TRBV10-3 to TRBJ1-2, with 9 positions matching TRBD1. With V trimmed by 3 bases and J by 3 bases, 11 bases remained unmatched. This CDR3 has 17 residues. Germline CDR1 and CDR2: ENHRY and SYGVKD. The CDR3 DNA follows: TGTGCCATCAGTGATCCGGGACAGGGTGCATTCGACTATGGCTACACCTTC. It is translated as CAISDPGQGAFDYGYTF.

This clonotype has more than one count but fewer than ten. The CDR3 sequence: CASRSQGQGDTEAFF. The CDR3 DNA is TGTGCCAGCAGAAGTCAGGGTCAGGGGGACACTGAAGCTTTCTTT. The chain has TRBV7-8 and TRBJ1-1; TRBD1 matches 7 bases. Looked up from germline, CDR1 is SGHVS and CDR2 is FQNEAQ. This CDR3 is 15 amino acids long. The V and J ends lost 6 bases and 3 bases, in that order; junction bases with no gene match: 10.

About this clonotype: A read error may explain this, as a much larger clone is one base away. The chain couples TRBV7-2 to TRBJ2-7; D is possibly TRBD1 or TRBD2 (5 bases each). CDR3 size: 15 residues. Germline CDR1 is SGHTA and CDR2 is FQGNSA. As DNA, the CDR3 is TGTGCCAGCAGCCTCCGGGACGCGCTCTCCTACGAGCGGTACTTC. It yields the protein CASSLRDALSYERYF.

The table lists this clonotype with many counts. The chain joins TRBV2 to TRBJ2-5, with D possibly being TRBD1 (6 bases). CDR3 length: 15 residues. Germline-derived CDR1 and CDR2 are SNHLY and FYNNEI. Trimming shortened V by 3 bases and J by 5 bases, and 16 bases separated the two germline ends. CDR3 protein: CASSDWGQGEETQYF. The CDR3 region has the DNA TGTGCCAGCAGTGATTGGGGGCAGGGAGAGGAGACCCAGTACTTC.

This clonotype was found a few times. Possible read error: a much larger clone is one base away. This rearrangement joins TRBV19 to TRBJ1-1, with D possibly TRBD1 on 6 matching bases. Germline V CDR1 and CDR2: LNHDA, SQIVND (reference sequence). This CDR3 comprises 11 residues. The CDR3: CASSVARGWLF. The CDR3 region has the DNA TGTGCCAGTAGCGTCGCCAGGGGTTGGCTCTTT.

This sequence joins TRBV15 and TRBJ1-1; possibly TRBD1 for D (6 bases). This CDR3 is built from 16 residues. Germline CDR1 reads LNHNV; CDR2 reads YYDKDF (reference sequence). V dropped 0 bases and J dropped 11 bases, with 22 bases sitting between them. CDR3 sequence (DNA): TGTGCCACCAGCAGAGATTTGGGGGCTCAACGCCAGGTCGCTTTCTTT. Protein: CATSRDLGAQRQVAFF.

The J gene is TRBJ2-1, the V gene TRBV19, with TRBD2 matching 12 bases. Germline loops: CDR1 LNHDA, CDR2 SQIVND (reference sequence). The CDR3 contains 14 residues. V trimming: 4 bases; J trimming: 5 bases; junction bases outside the gene matches: 0. CDR3 DNA: TGTGCCAGTAGTAGACTAGCGGGAGACAATGAGCAGTTCTTC. This gives the protein CASSRLAGDNEQFF. Full variable domain (remainder filled in from reference TRBV19 and TRBJ2-1): DGGITQSPKYLFRKEGQNVTLSCEQNLNHDAMYWYRQDPGQGLRLIYYSQIVNDFQKGDIAEGYSVSREKKESFPLTVTSAQKNPTAFYLCASSRLAGDNEQFFGPGTRLTVL.

This clonotype was recorded many times. The V call is TRBV5-1, the J call TRBJ2-7; 7 nucleotides match TRBD1. The CDR3 contains 14 residues. CDR1 is SGHRS and CDR2 is YFSETQ in the germline V gene. With V trimmed by 3 bases and J by 2 bases, 5 bases remained unmatched. The DNA of the CDR3 is TGCGCCAGCAGCTCCGGGACAGAAGCCTACGAGCAGTACTTC. Residues: CASSSGTEAYEQYF.

This clonotype was recorded many times. V and J are TRBV19 and TRBJ1-5; D may be TRBD1 (6 bases). V dropped 4 bases and J dropped 4 bases, with 11 bases sitting between them. Germline-derived CDR1 and CDR2 are LNHDA and SQIVND (reference sequence). The CDR3 runs 14 residues. The DNA of the CDR3 is TGTGCCAGTAGTAAAATACAGGGAAATCAGCCCCAGCATTTT. Protein product: CASSKIQGNQPQHF.

The sample holds many counts of this clonotype. The chain is built from TRBV5-1 and TRBJ1-4, with D unresolved. Looked up from germline, CDR1 is SGHRS and CDR2 is YFSETQ. Trimming left V 0 bases short and J 0 bases short, with 12 bases between. This CDR3 has 17 amino acids. CDR3 protein: CASSLDLFGATNEKLFF. For the CDR3, the DNA is TGCGCCAGCAGCTTGGATTTGTTCGGAGCAACTAATGAAAAACTGTTTTTT.